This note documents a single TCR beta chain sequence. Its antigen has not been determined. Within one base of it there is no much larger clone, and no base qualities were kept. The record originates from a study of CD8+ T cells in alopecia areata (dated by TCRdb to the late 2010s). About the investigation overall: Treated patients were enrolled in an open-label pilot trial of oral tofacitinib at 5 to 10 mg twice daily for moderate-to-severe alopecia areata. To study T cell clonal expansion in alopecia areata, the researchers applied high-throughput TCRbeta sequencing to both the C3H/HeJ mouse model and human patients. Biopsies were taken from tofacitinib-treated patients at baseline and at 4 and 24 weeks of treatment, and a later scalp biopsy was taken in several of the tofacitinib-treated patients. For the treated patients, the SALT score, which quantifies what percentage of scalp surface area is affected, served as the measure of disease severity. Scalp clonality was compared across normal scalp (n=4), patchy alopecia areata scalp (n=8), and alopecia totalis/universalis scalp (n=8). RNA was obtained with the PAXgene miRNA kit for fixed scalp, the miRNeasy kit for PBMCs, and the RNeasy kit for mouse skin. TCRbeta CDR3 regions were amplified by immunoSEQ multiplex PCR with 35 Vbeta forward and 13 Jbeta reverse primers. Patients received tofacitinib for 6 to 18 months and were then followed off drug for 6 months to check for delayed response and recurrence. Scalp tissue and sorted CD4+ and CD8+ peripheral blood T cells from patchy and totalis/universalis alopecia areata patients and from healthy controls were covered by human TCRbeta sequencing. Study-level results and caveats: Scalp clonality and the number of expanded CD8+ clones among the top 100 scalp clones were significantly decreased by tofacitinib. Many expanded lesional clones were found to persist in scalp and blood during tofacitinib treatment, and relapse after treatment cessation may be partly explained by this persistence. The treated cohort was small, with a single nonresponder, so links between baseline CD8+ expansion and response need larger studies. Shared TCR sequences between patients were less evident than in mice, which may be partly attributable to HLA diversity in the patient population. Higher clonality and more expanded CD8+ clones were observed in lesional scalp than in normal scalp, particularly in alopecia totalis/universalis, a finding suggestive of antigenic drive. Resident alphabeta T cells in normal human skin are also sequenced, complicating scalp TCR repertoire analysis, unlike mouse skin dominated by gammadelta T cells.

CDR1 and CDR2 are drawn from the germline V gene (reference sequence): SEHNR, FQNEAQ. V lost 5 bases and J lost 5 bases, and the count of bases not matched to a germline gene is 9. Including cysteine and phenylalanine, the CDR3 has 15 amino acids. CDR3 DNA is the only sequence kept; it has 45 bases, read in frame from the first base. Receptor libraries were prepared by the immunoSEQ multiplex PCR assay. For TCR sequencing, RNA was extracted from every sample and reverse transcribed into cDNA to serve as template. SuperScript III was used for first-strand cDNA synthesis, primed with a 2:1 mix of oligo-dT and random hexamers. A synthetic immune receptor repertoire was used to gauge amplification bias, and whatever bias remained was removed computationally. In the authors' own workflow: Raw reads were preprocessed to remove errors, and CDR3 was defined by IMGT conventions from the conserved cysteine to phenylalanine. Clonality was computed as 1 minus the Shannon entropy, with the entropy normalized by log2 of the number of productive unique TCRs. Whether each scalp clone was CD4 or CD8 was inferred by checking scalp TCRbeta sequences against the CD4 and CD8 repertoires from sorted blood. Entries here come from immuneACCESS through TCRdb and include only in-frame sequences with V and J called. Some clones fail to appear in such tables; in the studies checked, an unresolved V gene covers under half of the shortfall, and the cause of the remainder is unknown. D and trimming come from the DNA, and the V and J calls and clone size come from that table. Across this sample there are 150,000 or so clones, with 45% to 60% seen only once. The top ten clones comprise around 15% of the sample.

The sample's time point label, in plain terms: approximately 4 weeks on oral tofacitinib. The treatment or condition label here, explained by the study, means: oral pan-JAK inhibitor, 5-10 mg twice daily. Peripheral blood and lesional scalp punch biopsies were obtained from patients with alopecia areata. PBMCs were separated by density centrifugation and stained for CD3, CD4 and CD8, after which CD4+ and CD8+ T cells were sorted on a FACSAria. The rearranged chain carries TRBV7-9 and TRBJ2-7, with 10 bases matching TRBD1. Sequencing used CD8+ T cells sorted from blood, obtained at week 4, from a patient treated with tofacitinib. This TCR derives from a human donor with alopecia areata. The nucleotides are TGTGCCAGCAGCCCCGGGACAGGGGTCTTCCACGAGCAGTACTTC. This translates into CASSPGTGVFHEQYF.